This is a list of T cell receptor beta chains from one sample in a study of cytomegalovirus exposure and HLA in healthy donors. Data came from immunoSEQ multiplex PCR; TCRdb stores just in-frame clones and leaves some out. The data contain 170,000 or so clones, about 80% of them singletons. The sequencing input was PBMCs. These receptors all come from a woman aged 55-69 years in good health and CMV-seropositive. The CDR3 runs from the conserved cysteine through the conserved F or W. The order of the fields is clone size, J gene, V gene, CDR3 protein. Where a row states a size, it is once, few, many or the class of an expanded clone; other rows omit it.

abundance: -
j_gene: TRBJ2-7
v_gene: TRBV5-1
CDR3aa: CASSSSPGQTEQYF

abundance: -
j_gene: TRBJ2-7
v_gene: TRBV6-1
CDR3aa: CASSEAKYGWEQYF

abundance: -
j_gene: TRBJ2-7
v_gene: TRBV7-2
CDR3aa: CASSSPGTGVKQYF

abundance: -
j_gene: TRBJ2-7
v_gene: TRBV9
CDR3aa: CASSVGVLTGTSSYEQYF

abundance: once
j_gene: TRBJ1-1
v_gene: TRBV7-9
CDR3aa: CASSFRQENTEAFF

abundance: few
j_gene: TRBJ1-1
v_gene: TRBV9
CDR3aa: CASSVGAGGTNTEAFF

abundance: -
j_gene: TRBJ2-5
v_gene: TRBV5-1
CDR3aa: CASSLRPGTKETQYF

abundance: -
j_gene: TRBJ1-2
v_gene: TRBV6-5
CDR3aa: CASSLSAGGADGYTF

abundance: -
j_gene: TRBJ2-1
v_gene: TRBV28
CDR3aa: CASSPAGQGYNEQFF

abundance: -
j_gene: TRBJ1-2
v_gene: TRBV9
CDR3aa: CASSANRGVNYGYTF

abundance: -
j_gene: TRBJ2-2
v_gene: TRBV2
CDR3aa: CASSRQGTNTGELFF

abundance: -
j_gene: TRBJ2-3
v_gene: TRBV5-1
CDR3aa: CASSQGLAGGTDTQYF

abundance: -
j_gene: TRBJ1-4
v_gene: TRBV30
CDR3aa: CAWQQGTEKLFF

abundance: -
j_gene: TRBJ2-3
v_gene: TRBV5-4
CDR3aa: CASSLGTGLGDTQYF

abundance: -
j_gene: TRBJ1-2
v_gene: TRBV25-1
CDR3aa: CASSVQGDYGYTF

abundance: -
j_gene: TRBJ2-5
v_gene: TRBV30
CDR3aa: CAWSTKVAGRGQETQYF

abundance: -
j_gene: TRBJ2-2
v_gene: TRBV6-6
CDR3aa: CASSLRTGANTGELFF

abundance: -
j_gene: TRBJ2-6
v_gene: TRBV5-1
CDR3aa: CVNGKRSSGANVLTF

abundance: -
j_gene: TRBJ2-7
v_gene: TRBV11-2
CDR3aa: CASRGQGRYEQYF

abundance: -
j_gene: TRBJ2-2
v_gene: TRBV7-3
CDR3aa: CASSQSSGRAIGGELFF

abundance: -
j_gene: TRBJ2-1
v_gene: TRBV6-4
CDR3aa: CASSDRRGSNEQFF

abundance: -
j_gene: TRBJ2-3
v_gene: TRBV6-6
CDR3aa: CASRLAGTGDTQYF

abundance: -
j_gene: TRBJ2-1
v_gene: TRBV5-4
CDR3aa: CASSLRLGTGYSEQFF

abundance: -
j_gene: TRBJ2-1
v_gene: TRBV7-3
CDR3aa: CASSLTRDSYNEQFF

abundance: -
j_gene: TRBJ1-6
v_gene: TRBV19
CDR3aa: CASTPSPGSYSPLHF

abundance: -
j_gene: TRBJ2-7
v_gene: TRBV7-8
CDR3aa: CASRISGADYEQYF

abundance: -
j_gene: TRBJ2-7
v_gene: TRBV5-1
CDR3aa: CASSPYPKDRTAYEQYF

abundance: -
j_gene: TRBJ2-1
v_gene: TRBV7-9
CDR3aa: CASSLRTDEQFF

abundance: few
j_gene: TRBJ2-1
v_gene: TRBV7-2
CDR3aa: CASSLGTSFYNEQFF

abundance: -
j_gene: TRBJ1-4
v_gene: TRBV4-1
CDR3aa: CASSQDQQPNEKLFF

abundance: -
j_gene: TRBJ2-7
v_gene: TRBV11-2
CDR3aa: CASSLNRDYTYEQYF

abundance: -
j_gene: TRBJ2-1
v_gene: TRBV14
CDR3aa: CASSHRGAYNEQFF

abundance: -
j_gene: TRBJ2-1
v_gene: TRBV9
CDR3aa: CASSPGTSGPSSYNEQFF

abundance: -
j_gene: TRBJ2-4
v_gene: TRBV10-3
CDR3aa: CAISAGQAAAKNIQYF

abundance: few
j_gene: TRBJ1-1
v_gene: TRBV7-2
CDR3aa: CASSLALGGAAFF

abundance: -
j_gene: TRBJ2-3
v_gene: TRBV11-3
CDR3aa: CASSGGTDTQYF

abundance: -
j_gene: -
v_gene: TRBV9
CDR3aa: CASSGRQSSYEQYF

abundance: once
j_gene: TRBJ2-2
v_gene: TRBV6-6
CDR3aa: CASVRIAGTGELFF

abundance: -
j_gene: TRBJ1-5
v_gene: TRBV28
CDR3aa: CASSYGTGRNQPQHF

abundance: -
j_gene: TRBJ2-1
v_gene: TRBV5-6
CDR3aa: CASSLASSGPQFF

abundance: -
j_gene: TRBJ2-7
v_gene: TRBV6-5
CDR3aa: CASAQGIHEQYF

abundance: -
j_gene: TRBJ1-4
v_gene: TRBV28
CDR3aa: CASSPGQGTNEKLFF

abundance: -
j_gene: TRBJ1-5
v_gene: TRBV10-3
CDR3aa: CAISAQGDNQPQHF

abundance: -
j_gene: TRBJ2-7
v_gene: TRBV6-1
CDR3aa: CASSELEGQRAYEQYF

abundance: few
j_gene: TRBJ1-2
v_gene: TRBV7-9
CDR3aa: CASSLGQGNYGYTF

abundance: -
j_gene: TRBJ2-3
v_gene: TRBV7-2
CDR3aa: CASSLAWEGSDTQYF

abundance: once
j_gene: TRBJ2-7
v_gene: TRBV6-5
CDR3aa: CASRPNYRDNYEQYF

abundance: -
j_gene: TRBJ2-5
v_gene: TRBV28
CDR3aa: CASSSPDRIQETQYF

abundance: -
j_gene: TRBJ2-6
v_gene: TRBV19
CDR3aa: CASSIQVGANVLTF

abundance: few
j_gene: TRBJ1-2
v_gene: TRBV7-3
CDR3aa: CASSRGGQGASGYTF

abundance: -
j_gene: TRBJ2-3
v_gene: TRBV6-6
CDR3aa: CASRTRDRGSDTQYF

abundance: -
j_gene: TRBJ1-4
v_gene: TRBV2
CDR3aa: CASRTGGTYEKLFF

abundance: -
j_gene: TRBJ2-7
v_gene: TRBV7-2
CDR3aa: CASSGTGGPYEQYF

abundance: -
j_gene: TRBJ1-4
v_gene: TRBV18
CDR3aa: CASSAQGFGREKLFF

abundance: -
j_gene: TRBJ2-1
v_gene: TRBV2
CDR3aa: CASMGLAATRRQFF